This TCR beta chain was identified during a study of cytomegalovirus exposure and HLA in healthy donors. Study conclusions and caveats: Most TCR sequences were seen very rarely across donors, but some public TCRs occurred in many.

Concerning this clone: Antigen unknown.

Germline CDR1 reads MNHNS; CDR2 reads SASEGT. Trimming took 5 bases from V and 6 from J, leaving 10 bases between them. CDR3 length: 13 amino acids. Method: immunoSEQ multiplex PCR; TCRdb's copy keeps in-frame clones and lacks some. The table lists about 50,000 clones, approximately 90% of them singletons, with 1.1% in the top ten. The sample consisted of PBMCs. The receptor's source is a man aged 18 to 35 in good health and CMV-seronegative. This chain joins TRBV6-1 and TRBJ1-4; D may be TRBD1 (5 bases). CDR3 nucleotides: TGTGCCAGCAGTAGTGACAGTTATGAAAAACTGTTTTTT. Protein sequence: CASSSDSYEKLFF.